This T cell receptor (beta chain) was sequenced during a study of blood T cells in healthy people across ages. Next came a second PCR, run for about 7 to 12 cycles, which used a sample-barcoded 5' primer along with a J-beta primer mix. A single record per CDR3 protein comes from TCRdb applying MiXCR to the 5' RACE reads. The sample includes 650,000 to 1,000,000 distinct CDR3 sequences, less than 60% of them seen just once. This clonotype was counted many times. PBMCs were isolated at a quantity of at least 7 million per sample. Total RNA was extracted at no less than 6 micrograms per sample. The sequence came from a man at least 80 years old in good health. The sample taken for sequencing was blood.

The CDR3 spells CASRLTPGEEKLFF. The CDR3 DNA reads as TGTGCCAGCAGACTAACTCCGGGGGAGGAAAAACTGTTTTTT. V gene TRBV7-9 combines with J gene TRBJ1-4, with a possible D match to TRBD1 (5 bases). V dropped 6 bases and J dropped 8 bases, with 16 bases sitting between them. The length of the CDR3 is 14 residues. Looked up from germline, CDR1 is SEHNR and CDR2 is FQNEAQ (reference sequence).